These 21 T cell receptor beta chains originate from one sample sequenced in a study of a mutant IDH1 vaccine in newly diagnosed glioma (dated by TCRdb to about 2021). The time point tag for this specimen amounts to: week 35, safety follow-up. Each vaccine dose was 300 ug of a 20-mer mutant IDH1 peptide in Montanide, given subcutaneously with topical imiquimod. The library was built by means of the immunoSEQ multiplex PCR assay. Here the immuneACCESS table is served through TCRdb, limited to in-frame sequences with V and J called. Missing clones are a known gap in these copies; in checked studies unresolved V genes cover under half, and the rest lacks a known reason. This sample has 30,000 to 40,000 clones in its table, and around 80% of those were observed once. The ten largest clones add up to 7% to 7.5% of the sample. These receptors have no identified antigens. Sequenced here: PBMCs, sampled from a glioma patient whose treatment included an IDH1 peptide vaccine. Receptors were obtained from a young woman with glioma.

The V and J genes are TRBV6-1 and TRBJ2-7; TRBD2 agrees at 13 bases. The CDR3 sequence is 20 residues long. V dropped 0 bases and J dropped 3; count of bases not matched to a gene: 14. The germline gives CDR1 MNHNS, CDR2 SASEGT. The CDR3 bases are TGTGCCAGCAGTGAAGCGCAAGTTGGACTAGCGGGGGCCTCACTCTACGAGCAGTACTTC. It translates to CASSEAQVGLAGASLYEQYF.

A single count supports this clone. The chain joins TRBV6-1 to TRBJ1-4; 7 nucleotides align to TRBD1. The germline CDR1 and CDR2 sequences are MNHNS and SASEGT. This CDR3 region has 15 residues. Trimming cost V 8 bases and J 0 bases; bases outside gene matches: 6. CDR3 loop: CASSGQLPTNEKLFF. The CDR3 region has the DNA TGTGCCAGCTCGGGACAGCTTCCAACTAATGAAAAACTGTTTTTT.

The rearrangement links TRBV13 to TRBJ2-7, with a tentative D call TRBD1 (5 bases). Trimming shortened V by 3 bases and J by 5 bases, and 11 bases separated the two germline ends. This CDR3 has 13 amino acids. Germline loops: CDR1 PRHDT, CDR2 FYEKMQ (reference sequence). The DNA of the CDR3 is TGTGCCAGCAGCTTCAGGGTCCCCCACGAGCAGTACTTC. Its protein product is CASSFRVPHEQYF.

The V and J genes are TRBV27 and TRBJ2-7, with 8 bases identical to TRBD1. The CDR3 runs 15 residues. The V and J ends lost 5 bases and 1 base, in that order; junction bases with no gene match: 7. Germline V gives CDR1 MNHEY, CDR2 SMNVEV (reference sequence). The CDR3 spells CASSPGTGVSYEQYF. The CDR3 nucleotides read TGTGCCAGCAGTCCCGGGACAGGCGTTTCCTACGAGCAGTACTTC.

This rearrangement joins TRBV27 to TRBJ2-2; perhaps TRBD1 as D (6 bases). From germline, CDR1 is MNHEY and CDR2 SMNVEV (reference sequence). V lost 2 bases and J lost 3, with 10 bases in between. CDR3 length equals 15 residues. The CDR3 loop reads CASSLGTHYTGELFF. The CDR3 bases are TGTGCCAGCAGTTTAGGGACACATTACACCGGGGAGCTGTTTTTT.

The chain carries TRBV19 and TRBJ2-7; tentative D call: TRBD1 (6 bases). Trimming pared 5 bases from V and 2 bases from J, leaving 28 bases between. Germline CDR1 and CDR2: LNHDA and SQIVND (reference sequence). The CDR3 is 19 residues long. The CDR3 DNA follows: TGTGCCAGTAGTCTATACCCGCGCTCCGGGACACCCCGGGCCTACGAGCAGTACTTC. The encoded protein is CASSLYPRSGTPRAYEQYF.

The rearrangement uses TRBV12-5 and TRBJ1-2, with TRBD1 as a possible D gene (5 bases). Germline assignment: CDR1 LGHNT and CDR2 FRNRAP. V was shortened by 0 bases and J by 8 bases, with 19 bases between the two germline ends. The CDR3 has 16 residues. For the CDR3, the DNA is TGTGCTAGTGGTTTGGTAACAGGAGGGCTTAATGGAGGCTACACCTTC. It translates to CASGLVTGGLNGGYTF.

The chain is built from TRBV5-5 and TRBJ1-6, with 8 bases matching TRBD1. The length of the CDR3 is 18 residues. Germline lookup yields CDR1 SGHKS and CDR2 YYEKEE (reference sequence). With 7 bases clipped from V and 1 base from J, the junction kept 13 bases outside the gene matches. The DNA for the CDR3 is TGTGCCAGCTCCCACGGGACAGGTGGCGGGTCCTATAATTCACCCCTCCACTTT. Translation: CASSHGTGGGSYNSPLHF.

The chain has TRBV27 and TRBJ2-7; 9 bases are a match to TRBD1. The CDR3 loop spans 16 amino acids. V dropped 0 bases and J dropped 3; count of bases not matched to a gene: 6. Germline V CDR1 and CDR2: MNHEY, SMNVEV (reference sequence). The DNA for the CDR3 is TGTGCCAGCAGTTTATCTACGGGGGGACAGGGCTACGAGCAGTACTTC. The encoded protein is CASSLSTGGQGYEQYF.

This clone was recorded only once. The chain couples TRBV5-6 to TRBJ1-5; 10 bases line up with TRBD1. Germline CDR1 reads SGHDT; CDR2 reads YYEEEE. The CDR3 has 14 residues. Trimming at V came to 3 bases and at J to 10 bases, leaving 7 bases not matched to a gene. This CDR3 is CASSWTGGQGPQHF. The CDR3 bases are TGTGCCAGCAGCTGGACAGGGGGACAGGGACCCCAGCATTTT. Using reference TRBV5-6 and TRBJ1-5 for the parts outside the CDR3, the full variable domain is DAGVTQSPTHLIKTRGQQVTLRCSPKSGHDTVSWYQQALGQGPQFIFQYYEEEERQRGNFPDRFSGHQFPNYSSELNVNALLLGDSALYLCASSWTGGQGPQHFGDGTRLSIL.

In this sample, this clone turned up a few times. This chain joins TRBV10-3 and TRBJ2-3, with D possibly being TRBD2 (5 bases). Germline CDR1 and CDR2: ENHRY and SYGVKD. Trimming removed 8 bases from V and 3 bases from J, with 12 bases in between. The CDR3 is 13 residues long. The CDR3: CAIGVEATDTQYF. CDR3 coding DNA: TGTGCCATCGGTGTGGAGGCTACAGATACGCAGTATTTT.

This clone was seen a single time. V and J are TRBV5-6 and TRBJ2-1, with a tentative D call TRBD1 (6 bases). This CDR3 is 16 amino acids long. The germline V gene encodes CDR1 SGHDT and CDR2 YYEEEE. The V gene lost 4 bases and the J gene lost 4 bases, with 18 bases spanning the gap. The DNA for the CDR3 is TGTGCCAGCAGCCCCACTTGGCAGGGGTTTTACAATGAGCAGTTCTTC. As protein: CASSPTWQGFYNEQFF. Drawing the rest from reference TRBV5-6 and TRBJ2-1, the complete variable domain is DAGVTQSPTHLIKTRGQQVTLRCSPKSGHDTVSWYQQALGQGPQFIFQYYEEEERQRGNFPDRFSGHQFPNYSSELNVNALLLGDSALYLCASSPTWQGFYNEQFFGPGTRLTVL.

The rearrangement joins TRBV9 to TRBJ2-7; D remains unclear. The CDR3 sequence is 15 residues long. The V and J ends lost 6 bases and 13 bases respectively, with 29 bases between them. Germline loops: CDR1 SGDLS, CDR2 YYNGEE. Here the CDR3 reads CASTRTALTAESLYF. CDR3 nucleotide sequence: TGTGCCAGCACTCGGACCGCGCTAACGGCGGAATCCCTATACTTC.

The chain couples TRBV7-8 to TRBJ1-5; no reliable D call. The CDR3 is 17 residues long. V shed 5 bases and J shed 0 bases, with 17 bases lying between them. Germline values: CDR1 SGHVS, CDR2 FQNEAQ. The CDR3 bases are TGTGCCAGCAGCCAACACCCGTCGACTTATAGCAATCAGCCCCAGCATTTT. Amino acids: CASSQHPSTYSNQPQHF.

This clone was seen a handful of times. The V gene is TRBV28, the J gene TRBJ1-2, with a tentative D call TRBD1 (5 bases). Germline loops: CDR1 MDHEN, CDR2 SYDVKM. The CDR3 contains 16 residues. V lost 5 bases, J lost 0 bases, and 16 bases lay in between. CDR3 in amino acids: CASSTLTGLSNYGYTF. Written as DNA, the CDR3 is TGTGCCAGCAGTACCTTAACAGGTCTGTCTAACTATGGCTACACCTTC.

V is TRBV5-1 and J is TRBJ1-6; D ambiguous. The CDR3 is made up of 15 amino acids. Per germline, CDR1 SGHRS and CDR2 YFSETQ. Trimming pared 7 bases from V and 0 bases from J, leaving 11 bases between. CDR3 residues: CASAPESSYNSPLHF. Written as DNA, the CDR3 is TGCGCCAGCGCCCCCGAGAGCTCCTATAATTCACCCCTCCACTTT.

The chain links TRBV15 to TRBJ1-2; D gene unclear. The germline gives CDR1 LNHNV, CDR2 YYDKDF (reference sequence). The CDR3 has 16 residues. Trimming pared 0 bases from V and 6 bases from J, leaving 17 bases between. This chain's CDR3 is CATSRDYADLSDGYTF. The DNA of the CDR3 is TGTGCCACCAGCAGAGATTATGCCGACCTGAGCGATGGCTACACCTTC.

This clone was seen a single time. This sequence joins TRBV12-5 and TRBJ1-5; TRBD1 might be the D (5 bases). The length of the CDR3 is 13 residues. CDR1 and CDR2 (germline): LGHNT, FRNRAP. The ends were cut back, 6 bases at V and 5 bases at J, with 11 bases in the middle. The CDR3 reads CASGHQGDQPQHF. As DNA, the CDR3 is TGTGCTAGTGGACATCAGGGAGATCAGCCCCAGCATTTT.

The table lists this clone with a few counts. CDR3 residues: CASSGDTSTNEKLFF. CDR3 bases: TGTGCCAGCAGTGGCGACACCTCAACTAATGAAAAACTGTTTTTT. This chain connects TRBV2 to TRBJ1-4; D gene uncertain. The length of the CDR3 is 15 residues. V was trimmed by 4 bases and J by 0 bases, leaving 9 bases between them. Germline assignment: CDR1 SNHLY and CDR2 FYNNEI.

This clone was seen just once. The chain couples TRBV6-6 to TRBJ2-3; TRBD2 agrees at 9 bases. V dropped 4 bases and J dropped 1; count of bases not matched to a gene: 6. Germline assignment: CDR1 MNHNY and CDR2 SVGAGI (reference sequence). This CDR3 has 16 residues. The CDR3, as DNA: TGTGCCAGCAGTTCAACCCGACTAGCGGGCACAGATACGCAGTATTTT. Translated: CASSSTRLAGTDTQYF.

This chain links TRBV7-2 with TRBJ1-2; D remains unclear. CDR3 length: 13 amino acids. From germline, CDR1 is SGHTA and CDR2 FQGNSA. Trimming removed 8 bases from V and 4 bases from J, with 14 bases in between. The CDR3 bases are TGTGCCAGCTCGCCGGCTCCGACCTATGGCTACACCTTC. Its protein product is CASSPAPTYGYTF.